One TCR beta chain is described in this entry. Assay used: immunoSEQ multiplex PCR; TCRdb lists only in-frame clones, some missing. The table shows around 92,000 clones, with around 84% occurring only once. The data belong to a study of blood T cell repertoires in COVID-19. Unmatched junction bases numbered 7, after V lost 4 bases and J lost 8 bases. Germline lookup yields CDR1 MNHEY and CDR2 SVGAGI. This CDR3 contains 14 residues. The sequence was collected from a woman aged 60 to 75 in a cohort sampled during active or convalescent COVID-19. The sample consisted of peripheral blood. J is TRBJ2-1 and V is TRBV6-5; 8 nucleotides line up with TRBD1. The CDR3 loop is CASSSWTGMDEQFF. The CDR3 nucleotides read TGTGCCAGCAGTTCTTGGACAGGGATGGATGAGCAGTTCTTC.